The source of this T cell receptor (beta chain) is a study of blood T cell repertoires in COVID-19. The overall study: Sources were T cells, B-cell-depleted T cells, or PBMCs; the material itself was cDNA or gDNA.

Original handling: By means of reference gene primer amplification, nucleated cell counts were estimated. Some clones are missing from TCRdb's copy, which holds only in-frame ones; the method was immunoSEQ multiplex PCR. The V and J calls and clone size come from that table; D and trimming were worked out from the DNA. In the table there are 100,000 to 150,000 clones, around 77% of which are singletons. The germline V gene encodes CDR1 MNHEY and CDR2 SVGAGI. The junction had 0 bases not matched to a gene; V was cut back by 8 bases and J by 0 bases. The CDR3 sequence is 14 residues long. The sample comprised peripheral blood. This receptor was taken from a human donor in a cohort sampled during active COVID-19. The chain links TRBV6-5 to TRBJ2-7, with 14 bases that match TRBD2. Here the CDR3 DNA reads TGTGCCAGCGGGACTAGCGGGGGCTCCTACGAGCAGTACTTC. This gives the protein CASGTSGGSYEQYF.